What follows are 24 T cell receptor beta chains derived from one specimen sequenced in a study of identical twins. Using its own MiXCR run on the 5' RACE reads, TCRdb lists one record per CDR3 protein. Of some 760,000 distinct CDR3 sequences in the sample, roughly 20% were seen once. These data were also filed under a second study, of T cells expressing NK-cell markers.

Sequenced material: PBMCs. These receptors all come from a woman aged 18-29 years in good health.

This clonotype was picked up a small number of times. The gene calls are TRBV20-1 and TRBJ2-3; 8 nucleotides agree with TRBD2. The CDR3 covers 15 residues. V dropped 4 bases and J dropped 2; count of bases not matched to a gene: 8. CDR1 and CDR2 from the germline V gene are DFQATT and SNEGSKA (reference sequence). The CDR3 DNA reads TGCAGTGCTACCGCTCGGGGGGGGGCCACAGATACGCAGTATTTT. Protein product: CSATARGGATDTQYF.

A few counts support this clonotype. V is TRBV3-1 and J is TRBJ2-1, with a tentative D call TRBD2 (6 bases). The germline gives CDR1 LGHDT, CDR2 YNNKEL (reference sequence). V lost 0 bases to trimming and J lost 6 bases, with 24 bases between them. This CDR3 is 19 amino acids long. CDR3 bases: TGTGCCAGCAGCCAAGATCCGGGATTAGCGGAGAGTACGGTCAATGAGCAGTTCTTC. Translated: CASSQDPGLAESTVNEQFF.

CDR3 amino acids: CASSELEFYEQYF. In nucleotides, the CDR3 is TGCGCCAGCAGTGAGTTGGAGTTCTACGAGCAGTACTTC. This chain uses TRBV10-1 with TRBJ2-7; unclear D gene. The CDR3 extends over 13 amino acids. Germline CDR1 reads WNHNN; CDR2 reads SYGVQD (reference sequence). V was trimmed by 1 base and J by 3 bases, leaving 7 bases between them.

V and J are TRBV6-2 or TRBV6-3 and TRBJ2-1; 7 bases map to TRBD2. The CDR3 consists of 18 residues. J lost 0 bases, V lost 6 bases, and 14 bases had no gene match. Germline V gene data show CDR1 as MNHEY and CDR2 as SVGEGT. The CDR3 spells CASRPPERDQSSYNEQFF. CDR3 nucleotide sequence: TGTGCCAGCAGACCACCTGAGCGGGATCAGAGCTCCTACAATGAGCAGTTCTTC.

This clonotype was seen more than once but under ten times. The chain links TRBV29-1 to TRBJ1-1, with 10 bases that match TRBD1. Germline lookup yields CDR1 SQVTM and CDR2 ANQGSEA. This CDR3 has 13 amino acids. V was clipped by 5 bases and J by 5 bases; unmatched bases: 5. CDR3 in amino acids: CSVRDRGQTEAFF. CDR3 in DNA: TGCAGCGTTCGTGACAGGGGGCAAACTGAAGCTTTCTTT. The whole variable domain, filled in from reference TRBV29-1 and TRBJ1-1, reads SAVISQKPSRDICQRGTSLTIQCQVDSQVTMMFWYRQQPGQSLTLIATANQGSEATYESGFVIDKFPISRPNLTFSTLTVSNMSPEDSSIYLCSVRDRGQTEAFFGQGTRLTVV.

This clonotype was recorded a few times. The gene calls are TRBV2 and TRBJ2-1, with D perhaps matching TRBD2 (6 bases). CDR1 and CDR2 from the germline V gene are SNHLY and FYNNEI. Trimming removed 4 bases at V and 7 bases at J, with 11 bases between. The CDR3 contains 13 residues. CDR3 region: CASSGRGTNEQFF. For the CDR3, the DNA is TGTGCCAGCAGTGGACGGGGGACGAATGAGCAGTTCTTC.

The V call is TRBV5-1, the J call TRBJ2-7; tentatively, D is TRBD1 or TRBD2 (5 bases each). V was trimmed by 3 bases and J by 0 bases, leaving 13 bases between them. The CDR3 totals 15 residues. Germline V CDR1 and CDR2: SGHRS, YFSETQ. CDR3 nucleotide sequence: TGCGCCAGCAGCTCTTTACCGGGACCCTCCTACGAGCAGTACTTC. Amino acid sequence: CASSSLPGPSYEQYF.

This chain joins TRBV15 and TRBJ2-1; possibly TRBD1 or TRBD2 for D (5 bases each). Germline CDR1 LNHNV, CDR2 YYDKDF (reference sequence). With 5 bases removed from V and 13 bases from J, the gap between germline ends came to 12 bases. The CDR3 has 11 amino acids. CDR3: CATSGRRDQFF. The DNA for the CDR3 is TGTGCCACCAGCGGCCGCCGGGACCAGTTCTTC. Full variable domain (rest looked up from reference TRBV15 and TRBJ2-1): DAMVIQNPRYQVTQFGKPVTLSCSQTLNHNVMYWYQQKSSQAPKLLFHYYDKDFNNEADTPDNFQSRRPNTSFCFLDIRSPGLGDTAMYLCATSGRRDQFFGPGTRLTVL.

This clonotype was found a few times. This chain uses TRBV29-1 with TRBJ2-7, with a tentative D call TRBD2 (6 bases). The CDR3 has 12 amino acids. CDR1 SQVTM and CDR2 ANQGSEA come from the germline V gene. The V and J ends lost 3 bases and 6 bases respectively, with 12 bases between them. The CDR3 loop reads CSVESGVREQYF. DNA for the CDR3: TGCAGCGTTGAGTCGGGGGTGCGCGAGCAGTACTTC.

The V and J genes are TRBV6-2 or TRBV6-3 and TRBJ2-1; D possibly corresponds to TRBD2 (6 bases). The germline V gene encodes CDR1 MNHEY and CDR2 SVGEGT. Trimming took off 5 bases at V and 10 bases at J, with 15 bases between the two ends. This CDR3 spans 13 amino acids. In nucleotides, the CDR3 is TGTGCCAGCAGTGACCCGACTAGTTTCGAGCAGTTCTTC. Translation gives CASSDPTSFEQFF.

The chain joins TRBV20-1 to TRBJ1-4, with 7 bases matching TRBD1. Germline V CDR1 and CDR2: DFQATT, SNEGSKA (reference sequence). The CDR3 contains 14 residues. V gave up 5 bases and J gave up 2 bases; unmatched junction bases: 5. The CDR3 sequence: CSAFRRGTNEKLFF. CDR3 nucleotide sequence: TGCAGTGCTTTCCGCAGGGGGACTAATGAAAAACTGTTTTTT.

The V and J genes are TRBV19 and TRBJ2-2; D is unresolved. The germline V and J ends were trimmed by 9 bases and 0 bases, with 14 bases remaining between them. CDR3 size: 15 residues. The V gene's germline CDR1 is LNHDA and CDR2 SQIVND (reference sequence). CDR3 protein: CASSPVYANTGELFF. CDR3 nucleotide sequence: TGTGCCAGCAGTCCAGTCTACGCGAACACCGGGGAGCTGTTTTTT.

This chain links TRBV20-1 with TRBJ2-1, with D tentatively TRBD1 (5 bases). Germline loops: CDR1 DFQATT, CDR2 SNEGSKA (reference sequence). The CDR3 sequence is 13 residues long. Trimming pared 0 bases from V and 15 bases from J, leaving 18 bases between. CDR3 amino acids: CSARDITGPFPFF. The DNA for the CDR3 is TGCAGTGCTAGAGACATTACAGGCCCCTTCCCGTTCTTC.

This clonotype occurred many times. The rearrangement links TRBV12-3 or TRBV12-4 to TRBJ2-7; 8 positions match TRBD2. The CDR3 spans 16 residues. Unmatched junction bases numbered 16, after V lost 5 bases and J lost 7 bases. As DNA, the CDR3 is TGTGCCAGCAGTCCCCGGGGTAGCGGGATCTTTGGGGAGCAGTACTTC. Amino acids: CASSPRGSGIFGEQYF.

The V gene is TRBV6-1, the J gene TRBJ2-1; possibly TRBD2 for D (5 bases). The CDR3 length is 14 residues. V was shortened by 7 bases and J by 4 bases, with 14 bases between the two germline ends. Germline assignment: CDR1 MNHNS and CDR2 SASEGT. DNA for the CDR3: TGTGCCAGCATCGAAAGAGCGGCGTACAATGAGCAGTTCTTC. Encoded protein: CASIERAAYNEQFF.

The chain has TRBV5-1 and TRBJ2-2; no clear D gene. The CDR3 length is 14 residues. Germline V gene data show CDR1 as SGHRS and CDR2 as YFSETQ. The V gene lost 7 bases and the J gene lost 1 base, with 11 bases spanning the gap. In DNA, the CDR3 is TGCGCCAGCCGACTGGACCTGAACACCGGGGAGCTGTTTTTT. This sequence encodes CASRLDLNTGELFF.

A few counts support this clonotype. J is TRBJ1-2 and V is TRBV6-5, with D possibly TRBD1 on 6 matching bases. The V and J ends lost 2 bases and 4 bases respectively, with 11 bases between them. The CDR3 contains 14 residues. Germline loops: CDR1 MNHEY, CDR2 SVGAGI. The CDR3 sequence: CASSYGGPSYGYTF. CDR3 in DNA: TGTGCCAGCAGTTACGGGGGGCCGTCCTATGGCTACACCTTC.

The CDR3 DNA reads as TGTGCCAGCACTCTATCGCGGAACACAGATACGCAGTATTTT. This translates into CASTLSRNTDTQYF. The chain links TRBV27 to TRBJ2-3; D gene unclear. Deletions cut 7 bases from V and 2 bases from J, with 13 bases between. The CDR3 runs 14 residues. CDR1 is MNHEY, CDR2 SMNVEV, per germline (reference sequence).

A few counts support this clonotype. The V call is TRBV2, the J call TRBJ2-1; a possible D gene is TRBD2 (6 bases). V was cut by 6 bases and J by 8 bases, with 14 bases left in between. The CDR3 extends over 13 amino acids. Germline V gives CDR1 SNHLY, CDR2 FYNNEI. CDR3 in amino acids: CASRDGGLDEQFF. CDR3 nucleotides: TGTGCCAGCAGGGACGGGGGTCTCGATGAGCAGTTCTTC.

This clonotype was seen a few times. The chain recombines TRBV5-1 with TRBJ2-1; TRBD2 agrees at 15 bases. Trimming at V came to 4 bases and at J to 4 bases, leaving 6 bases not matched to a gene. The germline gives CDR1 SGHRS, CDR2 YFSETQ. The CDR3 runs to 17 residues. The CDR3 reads CASSVGLAGGLYNEQFF. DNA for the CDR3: TGCGCCAGCAGCGTGGGACTAGCGGGGGGTCTGTACAATGAGCAGTTCTTC.

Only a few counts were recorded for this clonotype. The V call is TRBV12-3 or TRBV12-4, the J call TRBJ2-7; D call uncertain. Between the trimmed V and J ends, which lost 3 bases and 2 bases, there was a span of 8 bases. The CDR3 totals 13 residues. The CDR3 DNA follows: TGTGCCAGCAGTTTGTACGTAACCTACGAGCAGTACTTC. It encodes CASSLYVTYEQYF.

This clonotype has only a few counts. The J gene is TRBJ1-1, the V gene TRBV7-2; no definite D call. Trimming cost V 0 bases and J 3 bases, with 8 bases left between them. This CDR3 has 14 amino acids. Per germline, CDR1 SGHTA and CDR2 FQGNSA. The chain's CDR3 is CASSLAVEYTEAFF. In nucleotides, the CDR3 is TGTGCCAGCAGCTTAGCTGTCGAGTACACTGAAGCTTTCTTT.

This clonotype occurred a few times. CDR3 in amino acids: CASSFDRLGYNEQFF. CDR3 sequence (DNA): TGCGCCAGCAGCTTTGACAGGCTGGGCTACAATGAGCAGTTCTTC. This chain joins TRBV5-1 and TRBJ2-1; a weak D match, TRBD1 (6 bases). Germline loops: CDR1 SGHRS, CDR2 YFSETQ. V shed 2 bases and J shed 3 bases, with 12 bases lying between them. The CDR3 sequence is 15 residues long.

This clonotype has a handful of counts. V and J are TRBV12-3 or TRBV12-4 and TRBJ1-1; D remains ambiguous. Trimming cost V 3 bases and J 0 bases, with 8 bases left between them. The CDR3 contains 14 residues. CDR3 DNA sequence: TGTGCCAGCAGTTTTACGTGGATGAACACTGAAGCTTTCTTT. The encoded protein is CASSFTWMNTEAFF.